What follows are 17 T cell receptor beta chains derived from one specimen sequenced in a study of CD8 T cells in ankylosing spondylitis. TCRdb re-analysed the 5' RACE reads in MiXCR, keeping a single row per CDR3 protein. The sample has about 130,000 distinct CDR3 sequences, about a tenth seen once. Sequences were obtained from blood, either unsorted or a sorted T cell fraction (not recorded which). All receptors derive from a male donor with ankylosing spondylitis or in good health (not recorded which).

The chain combines TRBV20-1 with TRBJ1-2, with unresolved D. The CDR3 loop spans 13 amino acids. Germline CDR1 DFQATT, CDR2 SNEGSKA (reference sequence). V was shortened by 0 bases and J by 2 bases, with 7 bases between the two germline ends. Here the CDR3 DNA reads TGCAGTGCTAGAGATGGACTAAACTATGGCTACACCTTC. Its protein product is CSARDGLNYGYTF.

As concerns this clonotype: A much larger clone differs by one base, so this may be a read error. This likely comes from a read error, as the CDR3 has no conserved phenylalanine or tryptophan at its end. This rearrangement joins TRBV4-2 to TRBJ2-3, with 9 positions matching TRBD2. V shed 4 bases, J shed 6 bases, and the junction held 14 bases outside the gene matches. Germline-derived CDR1 and CDR2 are LGHNA and YNFKEQ. CDR3 length: 17 residues. This CDR3 is CASSREVAGEGRDTQYI. The CDR3 DNA reads as TGTGCCAGCAGCCGAGAAGTAGCGGGAGAGGGGCGGGATACGCAGTATATT.

This clonotype was counted many times. CDR3 nucleotides: TGCAGTGCTAGTCTCCGGGAGGGCCGGTTAGAGACCCAGTACTTC. As protein: CSASLREGRLETQYF. V usage is TRBV20-1 and J usage is TRBJ2-5; 8 bases fit TRBD2. This CDR3 spans 15 amino acids. Looked up from germline, CDR1 is DFQATT and CDR2 is SNEGSKA (reference sequence). Germline trimming cut 3 bases from V and 4 bases from J; bases unmatched to any gene: 10.

This clonotype came up many times. The CDR3 loop reads CASSSTGTNNQPQHF. For the CDR3, the DNA is TGTGCCAGCAGTTCTACCGGGACCAACAATCAGCCCCAGCATTTT. V is TRBV12-3 or TRBV12-4 and J is TRBJ1-5; TRBD1 is a possible D gene (5 bases). The length of the CDR3 is 15 residues. V was pared by 4 bases and J by 3 bases, with 13 bases between.

This clonotype was detected many times. The chain couples TRBV28 to TRBJ2-5; D is possibly TRBD1 (6 bases). Trimming took 6 bases from V and 5 from J, leaving 22 bases between them. Germline-derived CDR1 and CDR2 are MDHEN and SYDVKM. This CDR3 region has 16 residues. The CDR3 spells CASREALGNGGETQYF. The DNA of the CDR3 is TGTGCCAGCAGGGAAGCACTAGGGAATGGGGGCGAGACCCAGTACTTC.

In its sample, this clonotype was seen many times. V is TRBV27 and J is TRBJ1-1; D gene uncertain. CDR1 is MNHEY, CDR2 SMNVEV, per germline (reference sequence). Trimming stripped 2 bases from V and 6 bases from J, with 10 bases between. The CDR3 contains 13 residues. As DNA, the CDR3 is TGTGCCAGCAGTTTACTCATGGACGCTGAAGCTTTCTTT. Amino acids: CASSLLMDAEAFF.

In this sample, this clonotype turned up many times. The chain is built from TRBV29-1 and TRBJ2-1; 9 nucleotides match TRBD2. V lost 6 bases to trimming and J lost 8 bases; unmatched junction nucleotides: 14. The CDR3 covers 15 residues. Germline CDR1 is SQVTM and CDR2 is ANQGSEA. This CDR3 reads CSVVVGGRAWDEQFF. CDR3 nucleotides: TGCAGCGTCGTCGTCGGCGGGAGGGCCTGGGATGAGCAGTTCTTC.

Many counts were recorded for this clonotype. CDR3 in amino acids: CASSSQREVQFF. DNA for the CDR3: TGTGCCAGCAGCTCCCAGCGGGAGGTACAGTTCTTC. The chain recombines TRBV7-2 with TRBJ2-1, with 9 bases aligning to TRBD2. The V segment lost 4 bases and the J segment 13 bases; nucleotides outside the gene matches: 5. Germline V gene data show CDR1 as SGHTA and CDR2 as FQGNSA. This CDR3 has 12 amino acids. The whole variable domain, remainder taken from reference TRBV7-2 and TRBJ2-1, is GAGVSQSPSNKVTEKGKDVELRCDPISGHTALYWYRQSLGQGLEFLIYFQGNSAPDKSGLPSDRFSAERTGGSVSTLTIQRTQQEDSAVYLCASSSQREVQFFGPGTRLTVL.

The J gene is TRBJ2-1, the V gene TRBV2; 12 bases map to TRBD2. The CDR3 is made up of 15 amino acids. The ends lost 7 bases at V and 9 bases at J; junction bases unmatched: 10. Germline CDR1 is SNHLY and CDR2 is FYNNEI. CDR3 coding DNA: TGTGCCAGCAAGGGACTAGCGGGTGCCGGTGGTGAGCAGTTCTTC. Residues: CASKGLAGAGGEQFF. Full variable domain (remainder filled in from reference TRBV2 and TRBJ2-1): EPEVTQTPSHQVTQMGQEVILRCVPISNHLYFYWYRQILGQKVEFLVSFYNNEISEKSEIFDDQFSVERPDGSNFTLKIRSTKLEDSAMYFCASKGLAGAGGEQFFGPGTRLTVL.

This clonotype appeared many times. V gene TRBV7-6 combines with J gene TRBJ2-7, with 11 bases matching TRBD2. After removal of 5 bases from V and 0 bases from J, the junction contained 3 bases not matched to a gene. This CDR3 is 15 amino acids long. From germline, CDR1 is SGHVS and CDR2 FNYEAQ. The CDR3 reads CASSSGTSGSYEQYF. The CDR3 DNA follows: TGTGCCAGCAGCAGCGGGACTAGCGGCTCCTACGAGCAGTACTTC.

The chain has TRBV12-3 or TRBV12-4 and TRBJ1-1; 7 bases match TRBD1. The CDR3 consists of 15 residues. J was trimmed by 4 bases and V by 2 bases; bases with no gene match: 7. The CDR3 here is CASSLSITGATEAFF. For the CDR3, the DNA is TGTGCCAGCAGTTTATCCATAACAGGGGCCACTGAAGCTTTCTTT.

This clonotype was counted ten times or more. The V and J genes are TRBV20-1 and TRBJ2-5; D unresolved. V was cut by 0 bases and J by 5 bases, with 13 bases left in between. The CDR3 loop spans 14 amino acids. Germline CDR1 is DFQATT and CDR2 is SNEGSKA (reference sequence). In DNA, the CDR3 is TGCAGTGCTAGAGACCCCCTAGGATCCGAGACCCAGTACTTC. Protein product: CSARDPLGSETQYF.

This clonotype was found many times. This chain joins TRBV20-1 and TRBJ2-1; possibly TRBD1 for D (5 bases). Germline values: CDR1 DFQATT, CDR2 SNEGSKA (reference sequence). CDR3 length: 13 residues. Trimming removed 2 bases at V and 15 bases at J, with 20 bases between. This CDR3 is CSARLPQGPRAFF. The CDR3 region has the DNA TGCAGTGCTAGACTTCCGCAGGGCCCAAGAGCGTTCTTC.

This clonotype was found many times. This chain joins TRBV9 and TRBJ1-1; 9 bases match TRBD1. J gave up 5 bases and V 3 bases, and 8 bases lay outside the gene matches. Germline CDR1 reads SGDLS; CDR2 reads YYNGEE. The CDR3 loop spans 15 amino acids. This CDR3 is CASSGQTGGGTEAFF. CDR3 nucleotide sequence: TGTGCCAGCAGCGGCCAGACAGGGGGAGGGACTGAAGCTTTCTTT.

Regarding this clonotype: The junction differs from germline at one of its ends, possibly a read error. This chain connects TRBV28 to TRBJ2-7, with 8 bases identical to TRBD1. The CDR3 totals 12 residues. CDR1 and CDR2 (germline): MDHEN, SYDVKM. The CDR3 is CASTLPGQGAYF. DNA for the CDR3: TGTGCCAGCACTTTACCTGGACAGGGCGCGTACTTC.

There are many counts of this clonotype. The genes are TRBV28 and TRBJ2-7, with 11 nucleotides matching TRBD2. This CDR3 is built from 19 residues. Germline V CDR1 and CDR2: MDHEN, SYDVKM. The ends lost 2 bases at V and 0 bases at J; junction bases unmatched: 12. CDR3 residues: CASSLRLTGLAVSSYEQYF. CDR3 nucleotides: TGTGCCAGCAGTTTACGTCTTACGGGACTAGCGGTGAGCTCCTACGAGCAGTACTTC.

This clonotype has a count of ten or more. The rearrangement joins TRBV20-1 to TRBJ2-6; no clear D gene. Deletions cut 5 bases from V and 9 bases from J, with 14 bases between. Germline V gene data show CDR1 as DFQATT and CDR2 as SNEGSKA (reference sequence). The CDR3 contains 13 residues. The CDR3 sequence: CSALNPSVNVLTF. CDR3 nucleotide sequence: TGCAGTGCTCTAAACCCGTCCGTCAACGTCCTGACTTTC.